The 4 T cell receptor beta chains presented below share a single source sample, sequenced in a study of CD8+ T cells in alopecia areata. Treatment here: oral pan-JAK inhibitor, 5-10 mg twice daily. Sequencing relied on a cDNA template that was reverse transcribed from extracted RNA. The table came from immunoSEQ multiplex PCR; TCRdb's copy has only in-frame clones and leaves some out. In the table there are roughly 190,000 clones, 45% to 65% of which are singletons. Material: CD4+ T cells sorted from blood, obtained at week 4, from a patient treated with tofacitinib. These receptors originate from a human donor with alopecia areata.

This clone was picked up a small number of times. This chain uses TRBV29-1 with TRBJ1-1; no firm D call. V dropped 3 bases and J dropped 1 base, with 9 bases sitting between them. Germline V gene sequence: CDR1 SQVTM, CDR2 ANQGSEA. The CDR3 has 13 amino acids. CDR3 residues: CSVERGGNTEAFF. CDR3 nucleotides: TGCAGCGTTGAGAGAGGTGGGAACACTGAAGCTTTCTTT.

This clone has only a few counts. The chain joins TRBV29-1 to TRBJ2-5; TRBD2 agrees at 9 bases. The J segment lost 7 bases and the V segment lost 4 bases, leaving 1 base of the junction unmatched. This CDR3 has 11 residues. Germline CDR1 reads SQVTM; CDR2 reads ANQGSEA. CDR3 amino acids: CSVGAGGTQYF. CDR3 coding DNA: TGCAGCGTTGGAGCGGGAGGGACCCAGTACTTC.

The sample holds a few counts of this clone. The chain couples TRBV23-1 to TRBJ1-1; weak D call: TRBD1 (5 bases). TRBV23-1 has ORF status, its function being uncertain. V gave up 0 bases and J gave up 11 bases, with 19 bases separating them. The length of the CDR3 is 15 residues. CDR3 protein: CASSQSENRLGWAFF. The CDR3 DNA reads TGCGCCAGCAGTCAATCAGAAAACAGGTTAGGATGGGCTTTCTTT.

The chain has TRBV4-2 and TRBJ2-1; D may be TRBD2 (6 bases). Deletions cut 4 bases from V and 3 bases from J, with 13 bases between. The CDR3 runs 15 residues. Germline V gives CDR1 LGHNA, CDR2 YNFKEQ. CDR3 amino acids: CASSRSAGSYNEQFF. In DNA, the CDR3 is TGTGCCAGCAGCCGCAGCGCGGGGAGCTACAATGAGCAGTTCTTC.